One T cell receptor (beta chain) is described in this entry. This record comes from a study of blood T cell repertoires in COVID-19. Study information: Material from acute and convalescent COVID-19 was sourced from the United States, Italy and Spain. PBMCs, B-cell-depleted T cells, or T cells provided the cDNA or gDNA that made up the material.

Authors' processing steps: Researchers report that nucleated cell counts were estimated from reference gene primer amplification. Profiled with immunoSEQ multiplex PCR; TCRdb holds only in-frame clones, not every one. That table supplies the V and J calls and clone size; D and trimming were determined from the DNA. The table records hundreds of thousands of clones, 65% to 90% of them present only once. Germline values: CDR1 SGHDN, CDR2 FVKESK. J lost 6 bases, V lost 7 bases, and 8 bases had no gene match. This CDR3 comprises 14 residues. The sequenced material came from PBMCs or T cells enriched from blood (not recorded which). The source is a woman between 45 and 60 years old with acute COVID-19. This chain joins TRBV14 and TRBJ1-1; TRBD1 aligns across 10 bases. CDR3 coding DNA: TGTGCCAGCAAACGGACAGGGGGAGGCCCTGAAGCTTTCTTT. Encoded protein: CASKRTGGGPEAFF.